Each of the 10 T cell receptor beta chains below was sequenced from the same sample in a study of TIL therapy for anti-PD-1-resistant metastatic lung cancer. Time point indicated: pre-treatment sample, taken before nivolumab and TIL therapy. The libraries were made with immunoSEQ v3. TCRdb's table, derived via immunoSEQ multiplex PCR, lists solely in-frame clones and lacks some. The data show about 32,000 clones, with 74% seen just once and around 2.5% held by the top ten. The source material was blood, sampled at baseline. The source is a woman between 25 and 80 years old with non-small cell lung cancer.

As concerns this clone: Other DNA sequences in this specimen translate into the identical CDR3. This chain links TRBV27 with TRBJ2-7, with TRBD1 matching 7 bases. Germline trimming cut 6 bases from V and 0 bases from J; bases unmatched to any gene: 2. The CDR3 totals 13 residues. Germline V CDR1 and CDR2: MNHEY, SMNVEV (reference sequence). The DNA for the CDR3 is TGTGCCAGCAGAGGGGACAGCTCCTACGAGCAGTACTTC. Its translation is CASRGDSSYEQYF.

This clone was recorded a few times. The chain recombines TRBV29-1 with TRBJ1-1; D call uncertain. This CDR3 comprises 11 residues. V was cut by 1 base and J by 4 bases, with 4 bases left in between. Germline V gene sequence: CDR1 SQVTM, CDR2 ANQGSEA. The CDR3 nucleotides read TGCAGCGTTGAAGGGGGCACTGAAGCTTTCTTT. It is translated as CSVEGGTEAFF.

The chain recombines TRBV10-3 with TRBJ2-7; D assignment may be TRBD1 or TRBD2 (6 bases each). The CDR3 is made up of 14 amino acids. The germline V and J ends were trimmed by 2 bases and 4 bases, with 12 bases remaining between them. Germline V lookup: CDR1 ENHRY, CDR2 SYGVKD. The CDR3, as DNA: TGTGCCATCAGTGAGGCAGGGGAGGAATACGAGCAGTACTTC. Amino acids: CAISEAGEEYEQYF.

The chain has TRBV5-4 and TRBJ2-3, with 12 bases lining up with TRBD2. The CDR3 consists of 18 residues. J was trimmed by 4 bases and V by 1 base; bases with no gene match: 10. CDR1 and CDR2 (germline): SGHNT, YYREEE (reference sequence). CDR3 sequence reads: CASSLRTGLAGPPDTQYF. The CDR3 coding sequence is TGTGCCAGCAGCTTGAGGACAGGACTAGCGGGACCACCAGATACGCAGTATTTT.

This clone occurred once. The rearrangement joins TRBV7-2 to TRBJ1-1; no clear D. This CDR3 comprises 13 residues. Trimming stripped 5 bases from V and 10 bases from J, with 17 bases between. Germline V gives CDR1 SGHTA, CDR2 FQGNSA. CDR3 sequence (DNA): TGTGCCAGCAGCCCGAGAGCCGGGGTTCGAGCTTTCTTT. Protein: CASSPRAGVRAFF.

This sequence joins TRBV14 and TRBJ2-2; no clear D gene. CDR3 size: 16 residues. The V gene's germline CDR1 is SGHDN and CDR2 FVKESK. V dropped 4 bases and J dropped 6 bases, with 18 bases sitting between them. The CDR3 loop is CASSPKLGPPAGELFF. The CDR3 DNA follows: TGTGCCAGCAGCCCAAAGTTGGGTCCTCCCGCCGGGGAGCTGTTTTTT. Supplemented by reference TRBV14 and TRBJ2-2, the full variable domain reads EAGVTQFPSHSVIEKGQTVTLRCDPISGHDNLYWYRRVMGKEIKFLLHFVKESKQDESGMPNNRFLAERTGGTYSTLKVQPAELEDSGVYFCASSPKLGPPAGELFFGEGSRLTVL.

This clone was counted only a few times. The V gene is TRBV28, the J gene TRBJ2-1; 8 nucleotides line up with TRBD2. The V and J ends lost 6 bases and 0 bases, in that order; junction bases with no gene match: 7. The CDR3 extends over 16 amino acids. CDR1 is MDHEN, CDR2 SYDVKM, per germline. CDR3 DNA: TGTGCCAGCAGAGGACTAGCAGATAGCTCCTACAATGAGCAGTTCTTC. Amino acid sequence: CASRGLADSSYNEQFF.

The CDR3 coding sequence is TGCGCCAGCAGCGGTACTAGCGGGAGGGCCGTAGACGAGCAGTACTTC. As protein: CASSGTSGRAVDEQYF. The gene calls are TRBV5-1 and TRBJ2-7; 13 nucleotides line up with TRBD2. With V trimmed by 4 bases and J by 5 bases, 9 bases remained unmatched. The V gene's germline CDR1 is SGHRS and CDR2 YFSETQ. CDR3 length: 16 amino acids.

The V gene is TRBV6-1, the J gene TRBJ1-1, with D possibly TRBD1 on 5 matching bases. Between the trimmed V and J ends, which lost 2 bases and 5 bases, there was a span of 9 bases. In germline, CDR1 is MNHNS, CDR2 SASEGT. This CDR3 spans 13 amino acids. CDR3 coding DNA: TGTGCCAGCAGTGAACGGGGCAAGACTGAAGCTTTCTTT. Protein: CASSERGKTEAFF.

The rearrangement joins TRBV20-1 to TRBJ2-3; a weak D match, TRBD2 (5 bases). V lost 6 bases, J lost 4 bases, and 8 bases lay in between. Germline CDR1 and CDR2: DFQATT and SNEGSKA (reference sequence). The CDR3 runs 11 residues. The CDR3 spells CSAPGADTQYF. CDR3 nucleotides: TGCAGTGCCCCCGGGGCAGATACGCAGTATTTT.